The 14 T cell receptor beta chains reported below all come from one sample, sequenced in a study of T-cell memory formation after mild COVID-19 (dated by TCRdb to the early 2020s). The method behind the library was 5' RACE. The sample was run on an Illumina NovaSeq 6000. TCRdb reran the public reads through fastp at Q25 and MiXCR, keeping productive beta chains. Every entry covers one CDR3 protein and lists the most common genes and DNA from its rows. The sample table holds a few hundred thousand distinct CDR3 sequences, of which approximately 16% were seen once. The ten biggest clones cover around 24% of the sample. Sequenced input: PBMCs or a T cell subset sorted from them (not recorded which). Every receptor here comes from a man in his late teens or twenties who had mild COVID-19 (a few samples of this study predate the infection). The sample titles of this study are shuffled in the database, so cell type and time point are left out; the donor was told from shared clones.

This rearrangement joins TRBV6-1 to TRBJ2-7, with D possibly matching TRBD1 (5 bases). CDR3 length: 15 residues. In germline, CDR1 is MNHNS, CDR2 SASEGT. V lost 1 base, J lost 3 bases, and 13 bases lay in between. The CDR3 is CASSEEQTDSYEQYV. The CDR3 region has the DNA TGTGCCAGCAGTGAAGAACAGACAGACAGCTACGAGCAGTACGTC.

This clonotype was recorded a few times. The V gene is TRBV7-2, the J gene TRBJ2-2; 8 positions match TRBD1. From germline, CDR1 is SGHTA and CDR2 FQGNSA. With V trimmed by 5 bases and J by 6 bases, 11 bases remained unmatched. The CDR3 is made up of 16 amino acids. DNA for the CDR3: TGTGCCAGCAGCCCCCCAGGACAGGGTCGCGCCGGGGAGCTGTTTTTT. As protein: CASSPPGQGRAGELFF.

The CDR3 sequence is CSARDIDRGLQPQHF. CDR3 DNA: TGCAGTGCTAGAGATATTGACAGGGGGCTTCAGCCCCAGCATTTT. This chain joins TRBV20-1 and TRBJ1-5; 10 bases are a match to TRBD1. Germline assignment: CDR1 DFQATT and CDR2 SNEGSKA (reference sequence). J lost 6 bases, V lost 0 bases, and 5 bases had no gene match. The CDR3 loop spans 15 amino acids.

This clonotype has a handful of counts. CDR3 coding DNA: TGCGCCAGCAGCGCTTTACAGCTCGTCGACACTGAAGCTTTCTTT. This translates into CASSALQLVDTEAFF. The V gene is TRBV5-1, the J gene TRBJ1-1, with no clear D. The CDR3 extends over 15 amino acids. Germline values: CDR1 SGHRS, CDR2 YFSETQ. The ends were cut back, 4 bases at V and 3 bases at J, with 16 bases in the middle. The full variable domain, its missing parts supplied by reference TRBV5-1 and TRBJ1-1, is KAGVTQTPRYLIKTRGQQVTLSCSPISGHRSVSWYQQTPGQGLQFLFEYFSETQRNKGNFPGRFSGRQFSNSRSEMNVSTLELGDSALYLCASSALQLVDTEAFFGQGTRLTVV.

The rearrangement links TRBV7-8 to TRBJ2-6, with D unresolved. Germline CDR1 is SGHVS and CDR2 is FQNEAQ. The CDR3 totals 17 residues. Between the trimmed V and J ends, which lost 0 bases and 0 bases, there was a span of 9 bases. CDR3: CASSLAEVLSGANVLTF. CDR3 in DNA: TGTGCCAGCAGCTTAGCGGAAGTCCTCTCTGGGGCCAACGTCCTGACTTTC.

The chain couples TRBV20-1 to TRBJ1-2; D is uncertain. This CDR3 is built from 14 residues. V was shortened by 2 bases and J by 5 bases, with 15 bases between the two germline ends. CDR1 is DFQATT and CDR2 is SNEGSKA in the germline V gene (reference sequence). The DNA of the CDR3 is TGCAGTGCTAGACGGAACGCTGCGGGGTATGGCTACACCTTC. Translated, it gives CSARRNAAGYGYTF.

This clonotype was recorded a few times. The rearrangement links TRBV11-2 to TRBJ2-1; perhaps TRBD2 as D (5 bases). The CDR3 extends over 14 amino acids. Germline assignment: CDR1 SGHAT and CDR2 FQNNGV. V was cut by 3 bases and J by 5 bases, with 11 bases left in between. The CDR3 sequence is CASSFTGSHNEQFF. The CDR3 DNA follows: TGTGCCAGCAGCTTCACTGGGAGTCACAATGAGCAGTTCTTC.

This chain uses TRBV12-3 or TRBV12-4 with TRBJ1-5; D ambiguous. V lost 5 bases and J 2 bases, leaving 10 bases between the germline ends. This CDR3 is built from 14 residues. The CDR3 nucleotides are TGTGCCAGCAGTCTTTTTCCGGGCAATCAGCCCCAGCATTTT. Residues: CASSLFPGNQPQHF.

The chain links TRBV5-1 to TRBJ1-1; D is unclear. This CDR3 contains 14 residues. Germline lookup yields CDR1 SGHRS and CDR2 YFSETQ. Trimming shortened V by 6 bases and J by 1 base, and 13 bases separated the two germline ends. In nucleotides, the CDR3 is TGCGCCAGCACTAGCCCGGGCAGGAACACTGAAGCTTTCTTT. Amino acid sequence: CASTSPGRNTEAFF.

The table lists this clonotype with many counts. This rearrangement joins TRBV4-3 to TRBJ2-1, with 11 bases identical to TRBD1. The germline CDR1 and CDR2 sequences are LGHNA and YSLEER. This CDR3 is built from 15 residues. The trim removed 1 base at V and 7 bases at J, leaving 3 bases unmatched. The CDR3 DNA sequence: TGCGCCAGCAGCCAAGCCGGGACAGGGGGGAATGAGCAGTTCTTC. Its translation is CASSQAGTGGNEQFF.

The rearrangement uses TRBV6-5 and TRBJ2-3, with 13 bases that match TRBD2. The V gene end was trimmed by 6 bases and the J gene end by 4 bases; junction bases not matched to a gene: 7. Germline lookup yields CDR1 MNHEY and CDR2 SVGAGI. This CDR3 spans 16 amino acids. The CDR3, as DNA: TGTGCCAGCAGGCCTACTAGCGGGGGGGCCCCAGATACGCAGTATTTT. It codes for CASRPTSGGAPDTQYF.

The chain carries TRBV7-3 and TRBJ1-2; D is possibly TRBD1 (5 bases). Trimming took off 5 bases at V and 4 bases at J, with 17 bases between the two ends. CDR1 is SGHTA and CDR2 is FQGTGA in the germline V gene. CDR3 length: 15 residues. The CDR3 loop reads CASSPQPDTFYGYTF. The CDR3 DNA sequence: TGTGCCAGCAGCCCACAACCGGACACTTTCTATGGCTACACCTTC.

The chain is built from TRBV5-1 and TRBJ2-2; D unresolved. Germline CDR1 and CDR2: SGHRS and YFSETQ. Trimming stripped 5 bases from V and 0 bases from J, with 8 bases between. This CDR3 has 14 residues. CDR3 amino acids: CASRDIANTGELFF. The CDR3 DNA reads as TGCGCCAGCAGAGACATTGCGAACACCGGGGAGCTGTTTTTT.

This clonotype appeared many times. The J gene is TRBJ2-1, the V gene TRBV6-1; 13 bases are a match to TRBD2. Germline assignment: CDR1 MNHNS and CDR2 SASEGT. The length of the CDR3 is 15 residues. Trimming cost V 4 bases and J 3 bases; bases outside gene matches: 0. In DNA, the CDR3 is TGTGCCAGCAGTGGACTAGCGGGGGGCTACAATGAGCAGTTCTTC. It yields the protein CASSGLAGGYNEQFF.